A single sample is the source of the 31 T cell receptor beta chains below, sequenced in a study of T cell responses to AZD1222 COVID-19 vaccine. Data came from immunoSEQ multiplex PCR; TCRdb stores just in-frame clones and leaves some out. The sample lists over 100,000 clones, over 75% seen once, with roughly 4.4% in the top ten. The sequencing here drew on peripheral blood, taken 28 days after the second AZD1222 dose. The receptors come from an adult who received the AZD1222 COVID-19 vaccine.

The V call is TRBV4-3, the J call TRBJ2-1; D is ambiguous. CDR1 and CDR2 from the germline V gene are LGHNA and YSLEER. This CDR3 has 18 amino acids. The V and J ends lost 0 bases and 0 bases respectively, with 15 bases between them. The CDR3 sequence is CASSQEGLLSSSYNEQFF. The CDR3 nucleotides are TGCGCCAGCAGCCAAGAGGGCCTTCTGTCCAGCTCCTACAATGAGCAGTTCTTC.

The CDR3 sequence is CAWSTRDYNEQFF. CDR3 nucleotides: TGTGCCTGGAGTACCAGGGACTACAATGAGCAGTTCTTC. V and J are TRBV30 and TRBJ2-1, with TRBD1 as a possible D gene (5 bases). The germline CDR1 and CDR2 sequences are GTSNPN and SVGIG (reference sequence). Trimming removed 2 bases from V and 3 bases from J, with 8 bases in between. The CDR3 totals 13 residues.

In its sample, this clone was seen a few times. The CDR3 protein is CSAITQGGYTF. The CDR3 nucleotides are TGCAGTGCTATCACCCAGGGGGGCTACACCTTC. J is TRBJ1-2 and V is TRBV20-1; possible D gene TRBD1, 6 bases. Germline assignment: CDR1 DFQATT and CDR2 SNEGSKA (reference sequence). Trimming took 4 bases from V and 8 from J, leaving 11 bases between them. The CDR3 is 11 residues long.

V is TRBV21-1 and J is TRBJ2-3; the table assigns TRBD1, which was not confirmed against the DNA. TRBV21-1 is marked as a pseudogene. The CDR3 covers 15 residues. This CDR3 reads CASSKDRWFTDTQYF. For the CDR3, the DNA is TGTGCCAGCAGCAAAGACAGATGGTTTACAGATACGCAGTATTTT.

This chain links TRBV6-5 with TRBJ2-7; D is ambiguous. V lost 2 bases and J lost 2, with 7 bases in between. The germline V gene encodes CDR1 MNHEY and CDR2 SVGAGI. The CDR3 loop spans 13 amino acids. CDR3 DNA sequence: TGTGCCAGCAGTTACGGGGTAACCTACGAGCAGTACTTC. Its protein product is CASSYGVTYEQYF.

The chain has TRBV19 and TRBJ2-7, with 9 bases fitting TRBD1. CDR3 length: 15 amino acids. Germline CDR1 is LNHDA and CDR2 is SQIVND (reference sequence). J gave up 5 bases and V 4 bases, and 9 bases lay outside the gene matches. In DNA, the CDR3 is TGTGCCAGTAGTAACTGGGACAGGGCTTCGCACGAGCAGTACTTC. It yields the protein CASSNWDRASHEQYF.

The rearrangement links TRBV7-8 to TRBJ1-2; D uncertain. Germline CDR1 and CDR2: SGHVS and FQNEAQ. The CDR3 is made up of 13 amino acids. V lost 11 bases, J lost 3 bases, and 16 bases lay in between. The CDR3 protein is CAGAGPPDYGYTF. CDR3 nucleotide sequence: TGTGCCGGCGCTGGCCCTCCTGACTATGGCTACACCTTC.

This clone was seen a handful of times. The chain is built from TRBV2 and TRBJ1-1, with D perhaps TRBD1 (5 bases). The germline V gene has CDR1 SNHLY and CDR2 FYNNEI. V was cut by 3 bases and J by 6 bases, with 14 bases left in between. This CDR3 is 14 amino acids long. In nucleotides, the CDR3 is TGTGCCAGCAGTGACTCCCCAGGAGGGGCTGAAGCTTTCTTT. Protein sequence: CASSDSPGGAEAFF.

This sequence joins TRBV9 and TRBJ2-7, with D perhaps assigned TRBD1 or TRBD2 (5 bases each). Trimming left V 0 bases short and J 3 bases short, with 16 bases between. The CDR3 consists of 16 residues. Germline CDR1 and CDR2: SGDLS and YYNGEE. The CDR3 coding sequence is TGTGCCAGCAGCGTAGGGGGGTCGTCTGCCGTCTACGAGCAGTACTTC. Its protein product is CASSVGGSSAVYEQYF.

The CDR3 region is CASSETGGNSPLHF. The CDR3 region has the DNA TGTGCCAGCAGCGAGACAGGGGGTAATTCACCCCTCCACTTT. The chain has TRBV3-1 (or the pseudogene TRBV3-2) and TRBJ1-6; 9 bases line up with TRBD1. The V and J ends lost 5 bases and 6 bases, in that order; junction bases with no gene match: 2. This CDR3 is 14 amino acids long. Germline assignment: CDR1 LGHDT and CDR2 YNNKEL (reference sequence).

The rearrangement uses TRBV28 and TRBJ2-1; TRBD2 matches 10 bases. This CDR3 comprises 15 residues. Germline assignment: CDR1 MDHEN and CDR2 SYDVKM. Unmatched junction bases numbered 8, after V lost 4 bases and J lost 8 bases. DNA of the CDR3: TGTGCCAGCAGTTGGCCCCCTAGCGGGAGCTATGAGCAGTTCTTC. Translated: CASSWPPSGSYEQFF.

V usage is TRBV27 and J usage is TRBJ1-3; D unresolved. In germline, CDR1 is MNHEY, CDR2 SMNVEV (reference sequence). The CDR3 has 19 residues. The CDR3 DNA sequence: TGTGTCCCGCCGGTCCTGGGCCTGAACGCCCCAATAGCCCGGAACACCATATATTTT. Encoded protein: CVPPVLGLNAPIARNTIYF.

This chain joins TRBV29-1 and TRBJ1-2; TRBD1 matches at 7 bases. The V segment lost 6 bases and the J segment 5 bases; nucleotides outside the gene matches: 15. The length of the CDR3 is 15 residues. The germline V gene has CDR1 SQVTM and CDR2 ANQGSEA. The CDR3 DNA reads TGCAGCGTCTACGGTCCCCGGGACAGAACATATGGCTACACCTTC. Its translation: CSVYGPRDRTYGYTF.

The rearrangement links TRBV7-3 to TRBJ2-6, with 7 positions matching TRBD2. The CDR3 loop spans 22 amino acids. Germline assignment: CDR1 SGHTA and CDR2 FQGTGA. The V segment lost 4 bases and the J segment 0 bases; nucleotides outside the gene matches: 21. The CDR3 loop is CASSSLAGTTPTQSSGANVLTF. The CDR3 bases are TGTGCCAGCAGCTCCCTTGCCGGGACTACGCCGACACAAAGCTCTGGGGCCAACGTCCTGACTTTC. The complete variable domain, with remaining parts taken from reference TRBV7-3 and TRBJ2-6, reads GAGVSQTPSNKVTEKGKYVELRCDPISGHTALYWYRQSLGQGPEFLIYFQGTGAADDSGLPNDRFFAVRPEGSVSTLKIQRTERGDSAVYLCASSSLAGTTPTQSSGANVLTFGAGSRLTVL.

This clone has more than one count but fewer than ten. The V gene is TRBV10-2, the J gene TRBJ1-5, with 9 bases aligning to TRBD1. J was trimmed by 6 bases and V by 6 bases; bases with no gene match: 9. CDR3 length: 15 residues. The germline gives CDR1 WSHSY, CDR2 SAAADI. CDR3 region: CASSRGTGHSQPQHF. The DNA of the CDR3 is TGCGCCAGCAGCCGTGGGACAGGGCACAGTCAGCCCCAGCATTTT.

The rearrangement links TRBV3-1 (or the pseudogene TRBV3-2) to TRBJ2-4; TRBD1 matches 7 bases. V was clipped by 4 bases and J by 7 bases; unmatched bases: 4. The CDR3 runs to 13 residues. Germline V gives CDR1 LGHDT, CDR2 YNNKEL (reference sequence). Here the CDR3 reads CASSRQGPNIQYF. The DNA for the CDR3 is TGTGCCAGCAGCCGACAGGGTCCCAACATTCAGTACTTC.

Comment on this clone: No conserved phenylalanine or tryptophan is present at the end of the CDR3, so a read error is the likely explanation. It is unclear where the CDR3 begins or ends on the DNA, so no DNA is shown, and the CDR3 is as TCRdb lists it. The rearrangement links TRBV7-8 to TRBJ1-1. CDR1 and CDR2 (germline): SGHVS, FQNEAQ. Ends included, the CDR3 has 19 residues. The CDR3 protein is CASSSGRGLKLPLVASFSD.

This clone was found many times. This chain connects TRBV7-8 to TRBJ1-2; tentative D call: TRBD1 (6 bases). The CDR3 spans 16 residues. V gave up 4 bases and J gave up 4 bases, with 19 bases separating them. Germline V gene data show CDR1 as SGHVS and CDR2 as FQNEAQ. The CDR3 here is CASSYRLAGAIYGYTF. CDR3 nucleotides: TGTGCCAGCAGCTACCGACTGGCAGGGGCAATCTATGGCTACACCTTC.

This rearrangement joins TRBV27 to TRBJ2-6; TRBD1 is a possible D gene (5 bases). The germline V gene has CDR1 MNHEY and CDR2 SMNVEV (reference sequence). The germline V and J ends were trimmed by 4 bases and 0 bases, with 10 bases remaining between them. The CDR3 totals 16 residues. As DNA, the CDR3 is TGTGCCAGCAGTTCCGTCACAGGCTCTGGGGCCAACGTCCTGACTTTC. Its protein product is CASSSVTGSGANVLTF.

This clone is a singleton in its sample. DNA for the CDR3: TGTGCCAGCAGTGTACAGGTTGGAGGGGACAATGAGCAGTTCTTC. This codes for CASSVQVGGDNEQFF. The rearrangement joins TRBV27 to TRBJ2-1; D possibly corresponds to TRBD2 (6 bases). There are 15 residues in the CDR3. The germline V gene encodes CDR1 MNHEY and CDR2 SMNVEV (reference sequence). V lost 5 bases and J lost 5, with 16 bases in between.

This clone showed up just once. CDR3 DNA: TGTGCCAGCAGTTATTTAAGTGTAGGAGGGGGTGGAAAACTGTTTTTT. This gives the protein CASSYLSVGGGGKLFF. The V gene is TRBV6-5, the J gene TRBJ1-4; a weak D match, TRBD1 (6 bases). Trimming pared 3 bases from V and 10 bases from J, leaving 21 bases between. This CDR3 has 16 amino acids. Germline V gene lookup returns CDR1 MNHEY and CDR2 SVGAGI.

This CDR3 is CASSPDRVGYEQYF. CDR3 DNA sequence: TGTGCCAGCAGCCCCGACAGGGTCGGCTACGAGCAGTACTTC. The V gene is TRBV5-5, the J gene TRBJ2-7; 7 nucleotides align to TRBD1. This CDR3 contains 14 residues. V lost 4 bases to trimming and J lost 3 bases; unmatched junction nucleotides: 7. Germline V lookup: CDR1 SGHKS, CDR2 YYEKEE (reference sequence). The full variable domain, its missing parts supplied by reference TRBV5-5 and TRBJ2-7, is DAGVTQSPTHLIKTRGQQVTLRCSPISGHKSVSWYQQVLGQGPQFIFQYYEKEERGRGNFPDRFSARQFPNYSSELNVNALLLGDSALYLCASSPDRVGYEQYFGPGTRLTVT.

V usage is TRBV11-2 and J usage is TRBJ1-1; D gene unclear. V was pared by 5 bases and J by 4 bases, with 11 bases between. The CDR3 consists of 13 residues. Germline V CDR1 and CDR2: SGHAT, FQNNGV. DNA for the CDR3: TGTGCCAGCAGCCCCCGAAGTTTCACTGAAGCTTTCTTT. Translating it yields CASSPRSFTEAFF.

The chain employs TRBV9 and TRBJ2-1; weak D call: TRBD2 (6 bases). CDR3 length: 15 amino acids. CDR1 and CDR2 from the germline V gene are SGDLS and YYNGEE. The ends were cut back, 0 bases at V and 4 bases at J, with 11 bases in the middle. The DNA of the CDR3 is TGTGCCAGCAGCGTAGTAGGAGGGCCGTACAATGAGCAGTTCTTC. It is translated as CASSVVGGPYNEQFF.

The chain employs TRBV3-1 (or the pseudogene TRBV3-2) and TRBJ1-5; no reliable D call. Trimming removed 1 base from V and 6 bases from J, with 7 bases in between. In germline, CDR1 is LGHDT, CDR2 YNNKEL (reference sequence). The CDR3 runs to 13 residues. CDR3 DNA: TGTGCCAGCAGCCAAGTCCTGGGTCAGCCCCAGCATTTT. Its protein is CASSQVLGQPQHF.

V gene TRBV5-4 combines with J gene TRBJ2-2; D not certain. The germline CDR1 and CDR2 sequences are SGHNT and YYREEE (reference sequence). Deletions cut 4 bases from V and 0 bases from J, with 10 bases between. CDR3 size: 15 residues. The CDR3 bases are TGTGCCAGCAGCCTAGAACTTGCGAACACCGGGGAGCTGTTTTTT. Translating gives CASSLELANTGELFF.

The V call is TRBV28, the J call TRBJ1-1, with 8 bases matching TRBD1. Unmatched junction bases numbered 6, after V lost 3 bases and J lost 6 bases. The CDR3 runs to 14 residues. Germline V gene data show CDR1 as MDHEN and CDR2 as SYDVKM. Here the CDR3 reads CASSFPSGGSEAFF. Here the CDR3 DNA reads TGTGCCAGCAGTTTCCCGTCAGGGGGCTCTGAAGCTTTCTTT.

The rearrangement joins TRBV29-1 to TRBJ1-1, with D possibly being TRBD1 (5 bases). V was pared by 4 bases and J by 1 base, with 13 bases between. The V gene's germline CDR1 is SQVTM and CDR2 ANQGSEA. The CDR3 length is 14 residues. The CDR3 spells CSVGTTGSNTEAFF. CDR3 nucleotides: TGCAGCGTTGGGACAACGGGTTCGAACACTGAAGCTTTCTTT.

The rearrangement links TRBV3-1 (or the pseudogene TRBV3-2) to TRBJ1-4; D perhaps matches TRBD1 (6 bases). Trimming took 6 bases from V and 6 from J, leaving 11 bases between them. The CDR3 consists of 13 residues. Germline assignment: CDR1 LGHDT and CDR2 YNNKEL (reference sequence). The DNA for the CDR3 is TGTGCCAGCAGTCGGGACATATATGAAAAACTGTTTTTT. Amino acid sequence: CASSRDIYEKLFF.

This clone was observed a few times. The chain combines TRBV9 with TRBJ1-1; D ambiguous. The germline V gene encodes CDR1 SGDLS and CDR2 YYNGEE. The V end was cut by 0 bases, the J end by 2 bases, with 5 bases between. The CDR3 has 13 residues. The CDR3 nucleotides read TGTGCCAGCAGCGTAGCGCGAAACACTGAAGCTTTCTTT. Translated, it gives CASSVARNTEAFF.

DNA for the CDR3: TGTGCCAGCAGCGTTGATGCAGGTTCGGTTTATGGCTACACCTTC. This sequence encodes CASSVDAGSVYGYTF. The chain employs TRBV9 and TRBJ1-2, with D hard to call. Looked up from germline, CDR1 is SGDLS and CDR2 is YYNGEE. The CDR3 length is 15 residues. V was trimmed by 2 bases and J by 5 bases, leaving 16 bases between them.